The clone carrying this T cell receptor beta chain was counted between two and nine times. As yet, its antigen is unknown. The sample originates from a study of shared clonotypes between healthy human individuals. General observations from the study: Investigators expected sequencing depth to affect clonotype sharing among donors.

Only in-frame clones appear in the TCRdb table, and some are missing; sequencing was by immunoSEQ multiplex PCR. The table records 2,500,000 or so clones, roughly 93% of them present only once. V was shortened by 7 bases and J by 4 bases, with 19 bases between the two germline ends. The CDR3 sequence is 15 residues long. Germline CDR1 is ENHRY and CDR2 is SYGVKD. Each sample came from a Caucasian adult donor living in Nashville, Tennessee. CD45RA+ naive and CD45RA-negative memory subsets were separated from CD4+ cells. The source material was naive CD4+ T cells from PBMCs. The subset denotes: CD45RA+ positively selected. The chain uses TRBV10-3 and TRBJ1-1; no reliable D call. The receptor's source is a man younger than 35 in good health. Some clones in this sample may be carry-over from other donors' samples. CDR3 amino acids: CAITKTQQRGTEAFF. In nucleotides, the CDR3 is TGTGCCATCACAAAAACCCAGCAAAGAGGCACTGAAGCTTTCTTT.